This T cell receptor beta chain stems from a study of technical replicates of blood from a handful of donors. Trimming cost V 4 bases and J 3 bases, with 15 bases left between them. This CDR3 has 15 residues. In germline, CDR1 is MGHRA, CDR2 YSYEKL. Here immunoSEQ multiplex PCR was the method, and the copy in TCRdb shows in-frame clones only, minus some. The sample has about 83,000 clones, around 94% seen once. The sample comprised T cells isolated from PBMCs. The genes are TRBV4-1 and TRBJ2-5; D is perhaps TRBD2 (6 bases). This clonotype was obtained from a human donor in good health. Here the CDR3 reads CASSLGTLLKETQYF. DNA for the CDR3: TGCGCCAGCAGCCTCGGGACTTTACTCAAAGAGACCCAGTACTTC.